Listed here are 30 T cell receptor beta chains from one sample, sequenced in a study of T cell responses to AZD1222 COVID-19 vaccine. Method: immunoSEQ multiplex PCR; TCRdb's copy keeps in-frame clones and lacks some. The repertoire holds about 140,000 clones, with 75% to 95% as singletons. Sequenced material: peripheral blood, taken 28 days after the second dose of the MenACWY control vaccine. The receptors originated from an adult who received the MenACWY meningococcal vaccine as a control.

Concerning this clone itself: The sample carries other DNA sequences with the same CDR3. The DNA of the CDR3 is TGTGCCACCAGTGAGGGAACCAGCGGGGCTACAGATACGCAGTATTTT. Translated: CATSEGTSGATDTQYF. The chain couples TRBV24-1 to TRBJ2-3, with 7 positions matching TRBD2. Germline CDR1 is KGHDR and CDR2 is SFDVKD. With V trimmed by 4 bases and J by 3 bases, 9 bases remained unmatched. The CDR3 is made up of 16 amino acids.

Note on this clone: An end of the junction does not agree with germline; a read error may underlie this. V gene TRBV7-7 combines with J gene TRBJ2-3; TRBD2 matches 10 bases. From germline, CDR1 is SSHAT and CDR2 FNYEAQ (reference sequence). The CDR3 consists of 14 residues. CDR3 bases: TGTGCTAGCAGCTACGGACTAGCGGCTGATACGCAGTATTTT. Its protein is CASSYGLAADTQYF.

The chain combines TRBV24-1 with TRBJ1-2; possibly TRBD1 for D (5 bases). The CDR3 sequence is 12 residues long. Trimming removed 9 bases from V and 2 bases from J, with 9 bases in between. CDR1 is KGHDR and CDR2 is SFDVKD in the germline V gene. The CDR3 reads CATSQGNYGYTF. Here the CDR3 DNA reads TGTGCCACCTCGCAGGGAAACTATGGCTACACCTTC.

This rearrangement joins TRBV30 to TRBJ2-3; 9 bases align to TRBD2. CDR1 is GTSNPN, CDR2 SVGIG, per germline (reference sequence). The CDR3 covers 18 residues. J was trimmed by 3 bases and V by 0 bases; bases with no gene match: 13. The CDR3 nucleotides are TGTGCCTGGAGTGTACCCCCCATTAGCGGGGGCCCAACAGATACGCAGTATTTT. This codes for CAWSVPPISGGPTDTQYF.

The chain is built from TRBV6-2 or TRBV6-3 and TRBJ2-1; D call uncertain. Germline lookup yields CDR1 MNHEY and CDR2 SVGEGT. Trimming left V 4 bases short and J 8 bases short, with 12 bases between. This CDR3 comprises 13 residues. The CDR3 here is CASSFLLVDEQFF. In DNA, the CDR3 is TGTGCCAGCAGTTTCCTGCTGGTCGATGAGCAGTTCTTC.

This sequence joins TRBV24-1 and TRBJ2-7; 7 positions match TRBD1. Germline V CDR1 and CDR2: KGHDR, SFDVKD. This CDR3 is built from 14 residues. Trimming removed 4 bases from V and 5 bases from J; junction bases left unmatched: 7. This CDR3 is CATSDTDRIHEQYF. Written as DNA, the CDR3 is TGTGCCACCAGTGACACGGACAGGATCCACGAGCAGTACTTC.

The CDR3 reads CASSDRHGYEQYF. The CDR3 bases are TGTGCCAGCAGCGACAGACACGGCTACGAGCAGTACTTC. J is TRBJ2-7 and V is TRBV9; D unclear. Germline loops: CDR1 SGDLS, CDR2 YYNGEE. The CDR3 has 13 amino acids. V was pared by 3 bases and J by 3 bases, with 10 bases between.

The CDR3 spells CASSFRGQLYEQYF. The CDR3 DNA reads as TGTGCCAGCAGTTTCCGGGGCCAACTTTACGAGCAGTACTTC. The chain carries TRBV27 and TRBJ2-7; D is possibly TRBD1 or TRBD2 (5 bases each). Trimming removed 3 bases at V and 4 bases at J, with 13 bases between. The CDR3 covers 14 residues. Germline CDR1 MNHEY, CDR2 SMNVEV (reference sequence).

The chain couples TRBV7-3 to TRBJ2-2; D is unclear. Trimming pared 5 bases from V and 0 bases from J, leaving 7 bases between. Germline loops: CDR1 SGHTA, CDR2 FQGTGA. This CDR3 contains 14 residues. The CDR3 protein is CASSPHTNTGELFF. CDR3 nucleotide sequence: TGTGCCAGCAGCCCCCATACGAACACCGGGGAGCTGTTTTTT.

The chain links TRBV3-1 (or the pseudogene TRBV3-2) to TRBJ1-1, with TRBD1 matching over 8 bases. The CDR3 length is 16 residues. The V gene's germline CDR1 is LGHDT and CDR2 YNNKEL (reference sequence). The V gene end was trimmed by 5 bases and the J gene end by 2 bases; junction bases not matched to a gene: 10. CDR3 in DNA: TGTGCCAGCAGCTCAGACAGGGGTCCAGATAACACTGAAGCTTTCTTT. Protein sequence: CASSSDRGPDNTEAFF.

The chain couples TRBV6-5 to TRBJ1-1, with D tentatively TRBD1 (6 bases). Germline V gene lookup returns CDR1 MNHEY and CDR2 SVGAGI. The V gene lost 11 bases and the J gene lost 5 bases, with 15 bases spanning the gap. The CDR3 is 12 residues long. CDR3 DNA: TGTGCCGGCCCTGGGGGGCTTACTGAAGCTTTCTTT. Amino acids: CAGPGGLTEAFF.

This chain links TRBV7-2 with TRBJ1-1, with 9 bases lining up with TRBD1. The CDR3 contains 14 residues. V dropped 2 bases and J dropped 5; count of bases not matched to a gene: 3. Germline CDR1 and CDR2: SGHTA and FQGNSA. In DNA form, the CDR3 reads TGTGCCAGCAGCTTAACAGGGGGCCGGACTGAAGCTTTCTTT. It codes for CASSLTGGRTEAFF.

The chain joins TRBV7-2 to TRBJ2-5, with 9 bases that match TRBD2. Germline V gene data show CDR1 as SGHTA and CDR2 as FQGNSA. The CDR3 contains 13 residues. The trim removed 9 bases at V and 3 bases at J, leaving 5 bases unmatched. CDR3 bases: TGTGCCAGTCGTGGCGGGGGGGAAGAGACCCAGTACTTC. It translates to CASRGGGEETQYF.

The CDR3 loop reads CASSITWGLDQPQHF. CDR3 nucleotides: TGTGCCAGTAGTATAACTTGGGGTCTCGATCAGCCCCAGCATTTT. The V call is TRBV19, the J call TRBJ1-5; D unclear. Germline lookup yields CDR1 LNHDA and CDR2 SQIVND (reference sequence). Trimming shortened V by 2 bases and J by 5 bases, and 13 bases separated the two germline ends. The CDR3 is 15 amino acids. Using reference TRBV19 and TRBJ1-5 for the parts outside the CDR3, the full variable domain is DGGITQSPKYLFRKEGQNVTLSCEQNLNHDAMYWYRQDPGQGLRLIYYSQIVNDFQKGDIAEGYSVSREKKESFPLTVTSAQKNPTAFYLCASSITWGLDQPQHFGDGTRLSIL.

The chain combines TRBV7-3 with TRBJ2-3; either TRBD1 or TRBD2 may supply D (5 bases each). CDR1 and CDR2 from the germline V gene are SGHTA and FQGTGA. Deletions cut 2 bases from V and 2 bases from J, with 11 bases between. This CDR3 comprises 15 residues. The CDR3 DNA reads as TGTGCCAGCAGCTTAGTTGGGGGTTTCACAGATACGCAGTATTTT. Its protein is CASSLVGGFTDTQYF.

This rearrangement joins TRBV7-2 to TRBJ1-1; D remains ambiguous. The CDR3 is 14 residues long. Trimming removed 1 base from V and 1 base from J, with 7 bases in between. Looked up from germline, CDR1 is SGHTA and CDR2 is FQGNSA. DNA of the CDR3: TGTGCCAGCAGCTTAGGGAGACGGAACACTGAAGCTTTCTTT. Its protein product is CASSLGRRNTEAFF.

V gene TRBV4-3 combines with J gene TRBJ1-2; D gene uncertain. In germline, CDR1 is LGHNA, CDR2 YSLEER. V gave up 0 bases and J gave up 4 bases, with 12 bases separating them. This CDR3 contains 15 residues. CDR3 coding DNA: TGCGCCAGCAGCCAAGATTTCGGGGAGACCTATGGCTACACCTTC. Translation: CASSQDFGETYGYTF.

This clone was recorded once. The rearrangement links TRBV10-3 to TRBJ2-1, with 8 bases identical to TRBD1. The germline V gene encodes CDR1 ENHRY and CDR2 SYGVKD. The CDR3 length is 15 residues. J gave up 5 bases and V 8 bases, and 11 bases lay outside the gene matches. CDR3 in amino acids: CAISGGAGWDNEQFF. The CDR3, as DNA: TGTGCCATCTCAGGGGGCGCGGGGTGGGACAATGAGCAGTTCTTC.

The chain carries TRBV5-1 and TRBJ1-1; the D gene is possibly TRBD1 (5 bases). V shed 4 bases and J shed 5 bases, with 15 bases lying between them. The germline gives CDR1 SGHRS, CDR2 YFSETQ. This CDR3 spans 14 amino acids. The DNA for the CDR3 is TGCGCCAGCAGCCTGCGTGACAGCCTAACTGAAGCTTTCTTT. Residues: CASSLRDSLTEAFF.

The chain joins TRBV28 to TRBJ1-2; D gene unclear. V dropped 10 bases and J dropped 0 bases, with 6 bases sitting between them. The CDR3 contains 11 residues. Germline assignment: CDR1 MDHEN and CDR2 SYDVKM. CDR3 in amino acids: CAIGANYGYTF. The CDR3 DNA is TGTGCCATCGGGGCTAACTATGGCTACACCTTC.

The chain has TRBV7-2 and TRBJ2-5, with D possibly matching TRBD2 (6 bases). The V end lost 5 bases, the J end lost 5 bases, and 12 bases lay between the germline ends. CDR1 is SGHTA, CDR2 FQGNSA, per germline. The CDR3 covers 13 residues. Here the CDR3 reads CASSRGAQETQYF. The CDR3 coding sequence is TGTGCCAGCAGCCGCGGGGCTCAGGAGACCCAGTACTTC.

V usage is TRBV11-2 and J usage is TRBJ2-3, with TRBD2 as a possible D gene (5 bases). Germline V gives CDR1 SGHAT, CDR2 FQNNGV. The CDR3 totals 17 residues. Between the trimmed V and J ends, which lost 0 bases and 2 bases, there was a span of 15 bases. CDR3 sequence reads: CASSLDGFAADTDTQYF. The DNA of the CDR3 is TGTGCCAGCAGCTTAGATGGTTTTGCAGCGGACACAGATACGCAGTATTTT.

A single count supports this clone. For the CDR3, the DNA is TGTGCCAGCAGCTTAGGAGGGGTCCGTGCCGCAGATACGCAGTATTTT. This translates into CASSLGGVRAADTQYF. The chain uses TRBV7-9 and TRBJ2-3; D tentatively reads TRBD1 or TRBD2 (5 bases each). Trimming removed 1 base at V and 4 bases at J, with 15 bases between. The CDR3 is 16 amino acids. Germline V gene data show CDR1 as SEHNR and CDR2 as FQNEAQ (reference sequence).

V and J are TRBV30 and TRBJ2-1; no clear D gene. The V end lost 4 bases, the J end lost 6 bases, and 7 bases lay between the germline ends. The CDR3 length is 11 residues. Germline V gene sequence: CDR1 GTSNPN, CDR2 SVGIG (reference sequence). The CDR3 loop reads CAWNGFNEQFF. The CDR3, as DNA: TGTGCCTGGAACGGGTTCAATGAGCAGTTCTTC.

V usage is TRBV7-2 and J usage is TRBJ2-5; D gene ambiguous. CDR3 length: 17 amino acids. CDR1 is SGHTA and CDR2 is FQGNSA in the germline V gene. With 2 bases removed from V and 1 base from J, the gap between germline ends came to 17 bases. CDR3 region: CASSLTPLRTLQETQYF. CDR3 nucleotides: TGTGCCAGCAGCTTAACCCCTTTGCGGACCCTCCAAGAGACCCAGTACTTC.

This clone was picked up one time. This chain uses TRBV19 with TRBJ2-2; D is unresolved. V was pared by 3 bases and J by 5 bases, with 7 bases between. Germline V lookup: CDR1 LNHDA, CDR2 SQIVND (reference sequence). The CDR3 consists of 13 residues. CDR3 residues: CASSMGFTGELFF. CDR3 DNA sequence: TGTGCCAGTAGTATGGGGTTTACCGGGGAGCTGTTTTTT.

The gene calls are TRBV28 and TRBJ2-7, with TRBD1 identical over 10 bases. V trimming: 4 bases; J trimming: 3 bases; junction bases outside the gene matches: 6. Germline-derived CDR1 and CDR2 are MDHEN and SYDVKM. CDR3 length: 15 residues. The CDR3 spells CASSSTGTGDYEQYF. The CDR3 DNA reads TGTGCCAGCAGTTCAACCGGGACAGGGGACTACGAGCAGTACTTC.

The J gene is TRBJ2-7, the V gene TRBV5-1; unclear D gene. This CDR3 is built from 12 residues. V was clipped by 4 bases and J by 5 bases, with 10 bases between them. The germline CDR1 and CDR2 sequences are SGHRS and YFSETQ. The CDR3, as DNA: TGCGCCAGCAGCCCCAACCTCGACGAGCAGTACTTC. It yields the protein CASSPNLDEQYF. The variable domain in full, with the rest retrieved from reference TRBV5-1 and TRBJ2-7, is KAGVTQTPRYLIKTRGQQVTLSCSPISGHRSVSWYQQTPGQGLQFLFEYFSETQRNKGNFPGRFSGRQFSNSRSEMNVSTLELGDSALYLCASSPNLDEQYFGPGTRLTVT.

The chain links TRBV19 to TRBJ1-2, with unresolved D. The ends were cut back, 5 bases at V and 1 base at J, with 8 bases in the middle. There are 13 residues in the CDR3. In germline, CDR1 is LNHDA, CDR2 SQIVND (reference sequence). This CDR3 is CASSEGLNYGYTF. The CDR3 DNA reads TGTGCCAGTAGTGAAGGGCTTAACTATGGCTACACCTTC. The whole variable domain, remainder taken from reference TRBV19 and TRBJ1-2, is DGGITQSPKYLFRKEGQNVTLSCEQNLNHDAMYWYRQDPGQGLRLIYYSQIVNDFQKGDIAEGYSVSREKKESFPLTVTSAQKNPTAFYLCASSEGLNYGYTFGSGTRLTVV.

This chain links TRBV6-5 with TRBJ1-3; D remains unclear. The CDR3 sequence is 14 residues long. The ends were cut back, 6 bases at V and 7 bases at J, with 16 bases in the middle. CDR1 and CDR2 (germline): MNHEY, SVGAGI. In DNA form, the CDR3 reads TGTGCCAGCAGCCCCGGGATAGGTTGGAACACCATATATTTT. The encoded protein is CASSPGIGWNTIYF.